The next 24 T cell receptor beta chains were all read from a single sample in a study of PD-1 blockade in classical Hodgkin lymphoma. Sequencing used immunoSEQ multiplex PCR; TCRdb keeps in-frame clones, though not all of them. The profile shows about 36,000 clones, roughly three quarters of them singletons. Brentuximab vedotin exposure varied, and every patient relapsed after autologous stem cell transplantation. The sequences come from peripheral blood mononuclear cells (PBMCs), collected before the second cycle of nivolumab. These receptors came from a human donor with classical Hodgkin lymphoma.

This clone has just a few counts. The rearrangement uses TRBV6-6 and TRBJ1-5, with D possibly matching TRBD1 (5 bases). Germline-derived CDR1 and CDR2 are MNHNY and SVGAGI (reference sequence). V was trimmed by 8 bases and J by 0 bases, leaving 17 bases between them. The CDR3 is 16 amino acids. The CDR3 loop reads CASQWGSGGSNQPQHF. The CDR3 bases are TGTGCCAGCCAATGGGGTTCGGGGGGTAGCAATCAGCCCCAGCATTTT.

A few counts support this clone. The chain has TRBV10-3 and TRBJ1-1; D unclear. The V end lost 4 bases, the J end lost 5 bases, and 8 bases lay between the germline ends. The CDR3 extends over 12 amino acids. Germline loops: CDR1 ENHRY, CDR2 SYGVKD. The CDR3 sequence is CAISGWFTEAFF. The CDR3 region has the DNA TGTGCCATCAGTGGTTGGTTTACTGAAGCTTTCTTT.

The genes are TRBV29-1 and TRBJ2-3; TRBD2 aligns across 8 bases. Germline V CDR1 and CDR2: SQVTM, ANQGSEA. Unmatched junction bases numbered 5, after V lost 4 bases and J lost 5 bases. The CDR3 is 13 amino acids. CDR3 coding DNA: TGCAGCGTTGCGCCAGCGGGAGTAGATACGCAGTATTTT. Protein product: CSVAPAGVDTQYF.

The CDR3 reads CASIPTSGGPNTQYF. The CDR3 DNA follows: TGTGCCAGCATCCCTACTAGCGGGGGCCCTAATACGCAGTATTTT. J is TRBJ2-3 and V is TRBV2; 11 positions match TRBD2. This CDR3 spans 15 amino acids. Germline loops: CDR1 SNHLY, CDR2 FYNNEI. After removal of 7 bases from V and 7 bases from J, the junction contained 10 bases not matched to a gene. The whole variable domain, remainder taken from reference TRBV2 and TRBJ2-3, is EPEVTQTPSHQVTQMGQEVILRCVPISNHLYFYWYRQILGQKVEFLVSFYNNEISEKSEIFDDQFSVERPDGSNFTLKIRSTKLEDSAMYFCASIPTSGGPNTQYFGPGTRLTVL.

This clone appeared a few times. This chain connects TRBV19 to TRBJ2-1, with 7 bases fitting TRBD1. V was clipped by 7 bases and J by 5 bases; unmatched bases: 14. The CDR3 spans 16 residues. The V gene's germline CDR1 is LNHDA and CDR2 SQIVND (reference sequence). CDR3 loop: CASTSTGRPSNNEQFF. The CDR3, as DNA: TGTGCCAGTACCTCGACAGGGAGACCTAGTAACAATGAGCAGTTCTTC.

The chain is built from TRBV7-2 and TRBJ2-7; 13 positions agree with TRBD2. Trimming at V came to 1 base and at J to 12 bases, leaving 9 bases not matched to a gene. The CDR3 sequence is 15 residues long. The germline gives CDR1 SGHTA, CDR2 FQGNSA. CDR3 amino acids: CASSLEGLAGSRRYF. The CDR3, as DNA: TGTGCCAGCAGCTTAGAGGGACTAGCGGGAAGTAGGCGGTACTTC.

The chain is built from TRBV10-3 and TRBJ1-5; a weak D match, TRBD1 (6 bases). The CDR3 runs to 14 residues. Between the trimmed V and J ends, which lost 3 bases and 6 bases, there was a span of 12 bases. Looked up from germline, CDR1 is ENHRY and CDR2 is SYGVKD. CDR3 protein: CAISETGRVQPQHF. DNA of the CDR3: TGTGCCATCAGTGAAACAGGGCGGGTTCAGCCCCAGCATTTT.

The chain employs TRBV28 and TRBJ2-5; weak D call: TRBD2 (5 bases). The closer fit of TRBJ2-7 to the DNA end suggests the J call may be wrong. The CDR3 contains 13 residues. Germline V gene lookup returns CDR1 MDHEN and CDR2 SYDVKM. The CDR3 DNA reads TGTGCCGCGGGTGGCGGCGCGTCCTACGAGCAGTACTTC. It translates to CAAGGGASYEQYF.

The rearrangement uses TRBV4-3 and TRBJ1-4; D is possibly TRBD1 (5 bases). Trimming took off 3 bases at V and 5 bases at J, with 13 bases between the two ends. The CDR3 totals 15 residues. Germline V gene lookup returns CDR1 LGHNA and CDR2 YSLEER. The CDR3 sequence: CASSQEGQGNEKLFF. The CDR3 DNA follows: TGCGCCAGCAGCCAGGAGGGCCAGGGAAATGAAAAACTGTTTTTT.

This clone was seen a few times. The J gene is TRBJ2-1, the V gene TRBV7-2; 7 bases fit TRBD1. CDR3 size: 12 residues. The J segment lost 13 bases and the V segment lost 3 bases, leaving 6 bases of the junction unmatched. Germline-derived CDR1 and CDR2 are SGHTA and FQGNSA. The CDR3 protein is CASSFSGTAQFF. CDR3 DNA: TGTGCCAGCAGCTTTTCCGGGACAGCCCAGTTCTTC.

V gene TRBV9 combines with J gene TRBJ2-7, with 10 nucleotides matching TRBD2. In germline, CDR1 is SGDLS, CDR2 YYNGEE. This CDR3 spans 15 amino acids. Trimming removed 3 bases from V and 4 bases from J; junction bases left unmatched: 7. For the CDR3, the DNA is TGTGCCAGCAGCGAGGGACCGGGACTAGCGTACGAGCAGTACTTC. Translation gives CASSEGPGLAYEQYF.

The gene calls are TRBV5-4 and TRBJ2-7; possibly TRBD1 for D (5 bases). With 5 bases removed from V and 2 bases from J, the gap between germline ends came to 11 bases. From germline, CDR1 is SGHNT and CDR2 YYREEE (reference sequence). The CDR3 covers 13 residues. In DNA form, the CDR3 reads TGTGCCAGCAGGAGGCCAGGGACCTACGAGCAGTACTTC. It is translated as CASRRPGTYEQYF.

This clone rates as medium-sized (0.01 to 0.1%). In DNA, the CDR3 is TGCGCCAGCAGCGTTGACAACCCGTCCACTGGAAACACCATATATTTT. Translation: CASSVDNPSTGNTIYF. The genes are TRBV5-1 and TRBJ1-3; D uncertain. The CDR3 is 16 residues long. V lost 4 bases and J lost 2, with 16 bases in between. Germline values: CDR1 SGHRS, CDR2 YFSETQ. Filled out from reference TRBV5-1 and TRBJ1-3, the complete variable domain reads KAGVTQTPRYLIKTRGQQVTLSCSPISGHRSVSWYQQTPGQGLQFLFEYFSETQRNKGNFPGRFSGRQFSNSRSEMNVSTLELGDSALYLCASSVDNPSTGNTIYFGEGSWLTVV.

The CDR3 sequence: CASSFNKNTGELFF. The CDR3 nucleotides are TGCGCCAGCAGCTTTAACAAAAACACCGGGGAGCTGTTTTTT. The V and J genes are TRBV10-2 and TRBJ2-2; D gene unclear. CDR3 length: 14 residues. The germline CDR1 and CDR2 sequences are WSHSY and SAAADI. Trimming removed 6 bases from V and 2 bases from J, with 10 bases in between.

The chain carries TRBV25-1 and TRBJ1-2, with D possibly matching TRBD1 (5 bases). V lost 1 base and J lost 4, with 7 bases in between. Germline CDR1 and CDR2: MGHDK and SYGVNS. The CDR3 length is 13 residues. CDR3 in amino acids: CASSESGGYGYTF. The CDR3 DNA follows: TGTGCCAGCAGTGAATCCGGGGGCTATGGCTACACCTTC.

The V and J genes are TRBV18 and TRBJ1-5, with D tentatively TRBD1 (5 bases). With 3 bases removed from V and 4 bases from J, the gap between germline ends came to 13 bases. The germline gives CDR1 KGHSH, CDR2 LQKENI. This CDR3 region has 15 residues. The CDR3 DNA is TGTGCCAGCTCACCTTCGCATGCAGGGAATCAGCCCCAGCATTTT. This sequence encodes CASSPSHAGNQPQHF.

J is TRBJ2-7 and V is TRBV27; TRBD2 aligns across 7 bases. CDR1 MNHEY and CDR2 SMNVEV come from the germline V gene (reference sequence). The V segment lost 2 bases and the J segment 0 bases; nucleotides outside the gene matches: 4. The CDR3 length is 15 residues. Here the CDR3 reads CASSLKRGPSYEQYF. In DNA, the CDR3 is TGTGCCAGCAGTTTAAAGCGGGGACCCTCCTACGAGCAGTACTTC.

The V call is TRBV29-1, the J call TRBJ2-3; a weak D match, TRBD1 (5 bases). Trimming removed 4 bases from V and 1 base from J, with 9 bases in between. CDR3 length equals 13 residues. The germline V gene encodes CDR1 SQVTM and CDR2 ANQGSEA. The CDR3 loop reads CSVGGERTDTQYF. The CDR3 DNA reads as TGCAGCGTTGGGGGCGAACGCACAGATACGCAGTATTTT.

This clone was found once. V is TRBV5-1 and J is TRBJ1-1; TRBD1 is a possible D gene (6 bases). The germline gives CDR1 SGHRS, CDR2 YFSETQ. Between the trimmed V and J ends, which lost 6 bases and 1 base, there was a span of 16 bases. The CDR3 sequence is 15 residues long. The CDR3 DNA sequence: TGCGCCAGCACACAAAACCGAGGGGGGAACACTGAAGCTTTCTTT. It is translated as CASTQNRGGNTEAFF.

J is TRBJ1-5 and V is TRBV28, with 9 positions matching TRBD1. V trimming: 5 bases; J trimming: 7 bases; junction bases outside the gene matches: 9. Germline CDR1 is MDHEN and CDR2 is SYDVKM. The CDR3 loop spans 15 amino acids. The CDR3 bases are TGTGCCAGCAGTCCCTCTGGACAGGGGTACCAGCCCCAGCATTTT. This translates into CASSPSGQGYQPQHF.

The CDR3 DNA reads as TGTGCCAGCTCGTCCCTTCGCACCCCGCTGGACGAGCAGTACTTC. Protein: CASSSLRTPLDEQYF. The chain recombines TRBV18 with TRBJ2-7; D not resolved. This CDR3 region has 15 residues. CDR1 is KGHSH and CDR2 is LQKENI in the germline V gene. Trimming shortened V by 6 bases and J by 5 bases, and 20 bases separated the two germline ends.

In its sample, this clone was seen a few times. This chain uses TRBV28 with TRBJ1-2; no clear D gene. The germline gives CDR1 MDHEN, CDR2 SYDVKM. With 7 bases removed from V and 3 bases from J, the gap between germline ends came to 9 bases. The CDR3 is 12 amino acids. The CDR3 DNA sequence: TGTGCCAGCACCCATGGGTACTATGGCTACACCTTC. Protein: CASTHGYYGYTF.

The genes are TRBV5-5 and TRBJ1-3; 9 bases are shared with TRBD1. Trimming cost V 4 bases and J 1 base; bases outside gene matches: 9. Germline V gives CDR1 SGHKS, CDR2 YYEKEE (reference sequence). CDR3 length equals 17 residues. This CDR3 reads CASSHTGTGLSGNTIYF. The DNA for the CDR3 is TGTGCCAGCAGCCACACCGGGACAGGGTTGTCTGGAAACACCATATATTTT.

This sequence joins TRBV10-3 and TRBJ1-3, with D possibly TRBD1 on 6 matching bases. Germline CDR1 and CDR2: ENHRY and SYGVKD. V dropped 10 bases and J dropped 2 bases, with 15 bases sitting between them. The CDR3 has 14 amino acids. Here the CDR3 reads CATSSDSTGNTIYF. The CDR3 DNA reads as TGTGCCACCTCGTCGGACAGCACTGGAAACACCATATATTTT.